This T cell receptor (beta chain) derives from a study of blood T cell repertoires in COVID-19. Study context: PBMCs, B-cell-depleted T cells, or T cells provided the cDNA or gDNA that made up the material.

Notes on this clone: One junction end does not reproduce the germline sequence, and a read error may be involved.

Profiling relied on immunoSEQ multiplex PCR, and the TCRdb table lists in-frame clones only, not all of them. The repertoire has about 480,000 clones, about 89% of them found once; the top ten carry roughly 8.3%. CDR3 length: 13 amino acids. Per the germline V gene, CDR1 is SGHRS and CDR2 is YFSETQ. This chain joins TRBV5-1 and TRBJ1-2; 8 bases fit TRBD1. Sequencing used peripheral blood. The TCR comes from a woman aged 50 to 60 with COVID-19, enrolled during active disease. This chain's CDR3 is CASSLETGDGYTF. In DNA form, the CDR3 reads TGCGCTAGCAGCTTGGAGACAGGGGATGGCTACACCTTC.